Listed below are T cell receptor beta chains from one sample, sequenced in a study of a mutant IDH1 vaccine in newly diagnosed glioma. Their antigens are not known. Clones were read by immunoSEQ multiplex PCR, and TCRdb kept only the in-frame ones, dropping some. This table has tens of thousands of clones, 75% to 90% appearing once. The material sequenced was PBMCs, taken from a glioma patient whose treatment included an IDH1 peptide vaccine. These TCRs come from a woman aged 45-65 years with glioma. Each CDR3 is given with its conserved first and last residue. The order of the fields is D gene, clone size, J gene, V gene, CDR3 DNA, CDR3 protein. D genes are given only for firm matches. Only some rows state a clone size, as once, few, many or a class for expanded clones.

>-|-|TRBJ2-5|TRBV5-1
TGCGCCAGCAGACTACAAGAGACCCAGTACTTC
CASRLQETQYF
>TRBD1|few|TRBJ1-1|TRBV29-1
TGCAGCGTTCGTCGCGGGACAGGCACTGAAGCTTTCTTT
CSVRRGTGTEAFF
>TRBD2|-|TRBJ2-1|TRBV7-7
TGTGCTAGCAGCTGGGCGACTAGCGGGAGGTATGAGCAGTTCTTC
CASSWATSGRYEQFF
>TRBD1|-|TRBJ2-7|TRBV6-6
TGTGCCAGCAGTTACGTCGAGACAGGGTCCGAGCAGTACTTC
CASSYVETGSEQYF
>-|-|TRBJ2-7|TRBV30
TGTGCCTGGAGTCCCTGGCAAGGTAGCTGGACCTACGAGCAGTACTTC
CAWSPWQGSWTYEQYF
>TRBD2|-|TRBJ2-1|TRBV6-5
TGTGCCAGCAGCGGACTAGCGGGAGCCAATGAGCAGTTCTTC
CASSGLAGANEQFF
>-|-|TRBJ1-6|TRBV10-3
TGTGCCATCAGTGGAGGGGAGCACTCACCCCTCCACTTT
CAISGGEHSPLHF
>-|few|TRBJ1-2|TRBV19
TGTGCCAGTAGTCAGGACAGAATACGGACCTTC
CASSQDRIRTF
>-|-|TRBJ1-6|TRBV4-1
TGCGCCAGCAGCCAAGAGTCAGGGGTTATAACCTCCTATAATTCACCCCTCCACTTT
CASSQESGVITSYNSPLHF
>-|-|TRBJ2-2|TRBV19
TGTGCCAGTATGAGGGCTTACACCGGGGAGCTGTTTTTT
CASMRAYTGELFF
>-|-|TRBJ2-7|TRBV28
TGTGCCAGCAGTTTATCCCGCTACGAGCAGTACTTC
CASSLSRYEQYF
>-|-|TRBJ2-1|TRBV2
TGTGCCAGCAGTTCGCGTCTAGCCGGCACAAATGAGCAGTTCTTC
CASSSRLAGTNEQFF
>-|-|TRBJ1-5|TRBV28
TGTGCCAGCAGTCCGACAGTTCGTCAGCCCCAGCATTTT
CASSPTVRQPQHF
>TRBD1|-|TRBJ2-1|TRBV19
TGTGCCAGTAGTGCCGGACAGGGGGCGCTTAATGAGCAGTTCTTC
CASSAGQGALNEQFF
>-|once|TRBJ2-1|TRBV7-6
TGTGCCAGCAGCGCCGGGAGTGGGACCTACAATGAGCAGTTCTTC
CASSAGSGTYNEQFF
>TRBD1|-|TRBJ1-1|TRBV6-4
TGTGCCAGCAGTGCCGGGACAGCGAACACTGAAGCTTTCTTT
CASSAGTANTEAFF
>-|once|TRBJ2-3|TRBV5-6
TGTGCCAGCAGCTTGGCGGCCACAGATACGCAGTATTTT
CASSLAATDTQYF
>-|-|TRBJ2-2|TRBV10-3
TGTGCCATCAGTGAGTCGAAAGGGAGCACCGGGGAGCTGTTTTTT
CAISESKGSTGELFF
>-|-|TRBJ1-6|TRBV30
TGTGCCTGGAGTCCCCCGGGACGTTTGGAATCACCCCTCCACTTT
CAWSPPGRLESPLHF
>TRBD2|-|TRBJ2-2|TRBV5-1
TGCGCCAGCAAAGGGACTAGCGGGAGTAACACCGGGGAGCTGTTTTTT
CASKGTSGSNTGELFF
>TRBD1|-|TRBJ1-5|TRBV28
TGTGCCAGCACCCCGTGGGACAGAAATCAGCCCCAGCATTTT
CASTPWDRNQPQHF